These 30 T cell receptor beta chains came from one sample sequenced in a study of blood T cell repertoires in COVID-19. Libraries were prepared by immunoSEQ multiplex PCR; TCRdb keeps only in-frame clonotypes and omits some of them. Of 85,000 to 110,000 clones listed, 89% are singletons. Sequenced material: peripheral blood. These receptors originate from an older woman with acute or convalescent COVID-19.

The chain links TRBV15 to TRBJ2-2; 10 bases are shared with TRBD2. The CDR3 consists of 16 residues. Looked up from germline, CDR1 is LNHNV and CDR2 is YYDKDF (reference sequence). V lost 0 bases and J lost 8; bases outside the gene matches: 6. CDR3 bases: TGTGCCACCAGCAGAGACCCCGTAGCGGGAGGTGGGGAGCTGTTTTTT. Protein: CATSRDPVAGGGELFF.

The V and J genes are TRBV5-6 and TRBJ2-7; the D gene is possibly TRBD2 (6 bases). Trimming stripped 1 base from V and 5 bases from J, with 16 bases between. CDR3 length equals 15 residues. Germline values: CDR1 SGHDT, CDR2 YYEEEE. The CDR3 region has the DNA TGTGCCAGCAGCTTGCCAGGCGCGGGATTTGACGAGCAGTACGTC. It encodes CASSLPGAGFDEQYV.

This sequence joins TRBV12-3 or TRBV12-4 and TRBJ2-6; D gene ambiguous. The CDR3 spans 13 residues. V was cut by 3 bases and J by 3 bases, with 3 bases left in between. DNA for the CDR3: TGTGCCAGCAGTTTCGGTGGGGCCAACGTCCTGACTTTC. The encoded protein is CASSFGGANVLTF.

The CDR3 loop is CASSPTFSASWAAFF. The DNA of the CDR3 is TGCGCCAGCAGCCCAACGTTTAGTGCTTCTTGGGCGGCTTTCTTT. V usage is TRBV4-1 and J usage is TRBJ1-1; D uncertain. CDR3 size: 15 residues. V was cut by 4 bases and J by 11 bases, with 23 bases left in between. Germline CDR1 MGHRA, CDR2 YSYEKL.

The rearrangement links TRBV12-3 or TRBV12-4 to TRBJ1-2; D is perhaps TRBD1 (6 bases). Trimming took off 4 bases at V and 8 bases at J, with 14 bases between the two ends. This CDR3 contains 13 residues. CDR3 nucleotides: TGTGCCAGCAGTTCTACAGGGCTCGGGGGCTACACCTTC. Translated: CASSSTGLGGYTF.

The rearrangement links TRBV11-2 to TRBJ1-5; 10 nucleotides align to TRBD1. Per germline, CDR1 SGHAT and CDR2 FQNNGV. V trimming: 6 bases; J trimming: 3 bases; junction bases outside the gene matches: 5. This CDR3 comprises 15 residues. This CDR3 reads CASSPTGGHNQPQHF. CDR3 nucleotides: TGTGCCAGCAGTCCGACAGGGGGCCACAATCAGCCCCAGCATTTT.

The V call is TRBV24-1, the J call TRBJ1-1, with 10 bases matching TRBD1. The CDR3 is 17 residues long. CDR1 and CDR2 (germline): KGHDR, SFDVKD. The V gene end was trimmed by 4 bases and the J gene end by 4 bases; junction bases not matched to a gene: 11. The CDR3 coding sequence is TGTGCCACCAGTGACTCCCGGACAGGGGGAAGAAGCACTGAAGCTTTCTTT. Its translation: CATSDSRTGGRSTEAFF.

The J gene is TRBJ1-4, the V gene TRBV28, with TRBD1 identical over 10 bases. The CDR3 extends over 17 amino acids. V trimming: 5 bases; J trimming: 7 bases; junction bases outside the gene matches: 13. Germline lookup yields CDR1 MDHEN and CDR2 SYDVKM. The CDR3 sequence is CASSIYIGTGVIEKLFF. The CDR3 DNA reads as TGTGCCAGCAGTATATACATAGGGACAGGGGTGATTGAAAAACTGTTTTTT.

This clone occurred once. The gene calls are TRBV28 and TRBJ1-1; TRBD1 agrees at 7 bases. In germline, CDR1 is MDHEN, CDR2 SYDVKM. The V gene end was trimmed by 7 bases and the J gene end by 0 bases; junction bases not matched to a gene: 5. The CDR3 runs to 14 residues. In DNA, the CDR3 is TGTGCCAGCAATACACAGGGGCTGAACACTGAAGCTTTCTTT. This encodes CASNTQGLNTEAFF.

Comment on this clone: The same CDR3 also results from other DNA sequences found in this sample. This sequence joins TRBV5-1 and TRBJ1-2; 7 bases match TRBD1. After removal of 0 bases from V and 8 bases from J, the junction contained 4 bases not matched to a gene. Looked up from germline, CDR1 is SGHRS and CDR2 is YFSETQ. CDR3 length equals 13 residues. This chain's CDR3 is CASSLEGAGGYTF. The CDR3, as DNA: TGCGCCAGCAGCTTGGAGGGGGCAGGCGGCTACACCTTC.

The CDR3 DNA sequence: TGCGCCAGCAGGGGGCAGAATTCACCCCTCCACTTT. Translation: CASRGQNSPLHF. The chain employs TRBV5-1 and TRBJ1-6, with D tentatively TRBD1 (5 bases). The germline V and J ends were trimmed by 5 bases and 7 bases, with 7 bases remaining between them. Germline CDR1 reads SGHRS; CDR2 reads YFSETQ. CDR3 size: 12 residues.

The CDR3 protein is CASSLTPTTSGSYNEQFF. The CDR3 DNA sequence: TGTGCCAGCAGCCTTACCCCCACGACTAGCGGCTCCTACAATGAGCAGTTCTTC. The chain is built from TRBV3-1 (or the pseudogene TRBV3-2) and TRBJ2-1, with 9 bases fitting TRBD2. The CDR3 is 18 residues long. Looked up from germline, CDR1 is LGHDT and CDR2 is YNNKEL (reference sequence). V lost 4 bases and J lost 0; bases outside the gene matches: 10.

CDR3: CASSLSQALEKLFF. The CDR3 DNA is TGTGCCAGCAGCTTATCACAGGCCCTTGAAAAACTGTTTTTT. The J gene is TRBJ1-4, the V gene TRBV11-2; D may be TRBD1 (5 bases). The CDR3 runs 14 residues. Germline CDR1 SGHAT, CDR2 FQNNGV. Trimming removed 2 bases at V and 7 bases at J, with 11 bases between.

V gene TRBV2 combines with J gene TRBJ2-1; 7 bases fit TRBD2. The CDR3 length is 13 residues. V lost 9 bases, J lost 10 bases, and 12 bases stayed unmatched. Germline V CDR1 and CDR2: SNHLY, FYNNEI. The CDR3 bases are TGTGCCAGTACGAGAGCGGGGAAGGGGGAGCAGTTCTTC. Translated, it gives CASTRAGKGEQFF.

The sample holds a few counts of this clone. The V gene is TRBV28, the J gene TRBJ1-1; the D is unclear. Germline V gene data show CDR1 as MDHEN and CDR2 as SYDVKM. This CDR3 region has 12 residues. Trimming shortened V by 2 bases and J by 5 bases, and 6 bases separated the two germline ends. The CDR3 sequence: CASSLTGTEAFF. In DNA, the CDR3 is TGTGCCAGCAGTTTAACCGGTACTGAAGCTTTCTTT. The variable domain in full, completed from reference TRBV28 and TRBJ1-1, reads DVKVTQSSRYLVKRTGEKVFLECVQDMDHENMFWYRQDPGLGLRLIYFSYDVKMKEKGDIPEGYSVSREKKERFSLILESASTNQTSMYLCASSLTGTEAFFGQGTRLTVV.

This sequence joins TRBV2 and TRBJ1-5, with D unresolved. The CDR3 loop spans 15 amino acids. The germline gives CDR1 SNHLY, CDR2 FYNNEI. With 8 bases removed from V and 3 bases from J, the gap between germline ends came to 17 bases. The CDR3 sequence: CASSREGSDNQPQHF. The CDR3 DNA reads as TGTGCCAGCTCTAGAGAGGGAAGTGACAATCAGCCCCAGCATTTT.

The V gene is TRBV24-1, the J gene TRBJ2-3; TRBD2 agrees at 10 bases. Per germline, CDR1 KGHDR and CDR2 SFDVKD. Trimming at V came to 7 bases and at J to 4 bases, leaving 1 base not matched to a gene. The CDR3 extends over 13 amino acids. The CDR3 DNA reads TGTGCCACCAGGGGACTAGCGTCAGATACGCAGTATTTT. Amino acid sequence: CATRGLASDTQYF.

The rearrangement uses TRBV7-2 and TRBJ1-6; no firm D call. The length of the CDR3 is 14 residues. With 6 bases removed from V and 6 bases from J, the gap between germline ends came to 12 bases. In germline, CDR1 is SGHTA, CDR2 FQGNSA. CDR3 residues: CASSFRVLNSPLHF. CDR3 nucleotides: TGTGCCAGCAGTTTCCGGGTCCTTAATTCACCCCTCCACTTT.

This rearrangement joins TRBV12-3 or TRBV12-4 to TRBJ1-1, with a possible D match to TRBD1 (5 bases). The CDR3 loop spans 13 amino acids. Between the trimmed V and J ends, which lost 4 bases and 11 bases, there was a span of 17 bases. The CDR3 DNA reads as TGTGCCAGCAGTTCGGGGACTCCCACGGGGGCTTTCTTT. Translation: CASSSGTPTGAFF.

This chain connects TRBV10-3 to TRBJ1-3; 8 nucleotides align to TRBD1. Germline CDR1 ENHRY, CDR2 SYGVKD. The CDR3 sequence is 15 residues long. J gave up 1 base and V 8 bases, and 7 bases lay outside the gene matches. The chain's CDR3 is CAIQQGGVSGNTIYF. CDR3 DNA: TGTGCCATCCAACAGGGGGGAGTATCTGGAAACACCATATATTTT.

The rearrangement links TRBV5-8 to TRBJ1-2; D is uncertain. The V end lost 4 bases, the J end lost 8 bases, and 18 bases lay between the germline ends. This CDR3 region has 14 residues. The germline V gene has CDR1 SGHTS and CDR2 YDEGEE. CDR3 DNA sequence: TGTGCCAGCAGCCTCGCGGGTCGCGTCGGAGGCTACACCTTC. Its protein product is CASSLAGRVGGYTF.

The rearrangement joins TRBV28 to TRBJ2-1; TRBD2 matches at 7 bases. The CDR3 contains 15 residues. With 8 bases clipped from V and 0 bases from J, the junction kept 7 bases outside the gene matches. Germline values: CDR1 MDHEN, CDR2 SYDVKM. CDR3 sequence: CASRGQRGSYNEQFF. Written as DNA, the CDR3 is TGTGCCAGCCGAGGGCAGCGGGGCTCCTACAATGAGCAGTTCTTC.

This chain links TRBV27 with TRBJ2-1, with 9 bases matching TRBD2. The V gene end was trimmed by 3 bases and the J gene end by 4 bases; junction bases not matched to a gene: 7. Germline V gene lookup returns CDR1 MNHEY and CDR2 SMNVEV (reference sequence). This CDR3 has 16 amino acids. This CDR3 reads CASSFLRSGGYNEQFF. Written as DNA, the CDR3 is TGTGCCAGCAGTTTCCTACGGAGCGGGGGGTACAATGAGCAGTTCTTC.

The V and J genes are TRBV28 and TRBJ2-7, with 9 bases identical to TRBD1. CDR3 length: 16 amino acids. J lost 2 bases, V lost 2 bases, and 7 bases had no gene match. From germline, CDR1 is MDHEN and CDR2 SYDVKM. In DNA form, the CDR3 reads TGTGCCAGCAGTTTACCGGCGGGACAGGGTACCTACGAGCAGTACTTC. Residues: CASSLPAGQGTYEQYF.

This rearrangement joins TRBV4-2 to TRBJ1-2; TRBD1 might be the D (5 bases). Trimming took 2 bases from V and 7 from J, leaving 14 bases between them. The germline gives CDR1 LGHNA, CDR2 YNFKEQ. This CDR3 has 14 amino acids. The CDR3 region has the DNA TGTGCCAGCAGCCAAACAGGTACAGGAAGTGGCTACACCTTC. Encoded protein: CASSQTGTGSGYTF.

This clone occurred a few times. V and J are TRBV12-2 and TRBJ2-7; the listed D gene, TRBD2, was not tested against the DNA. TRBV12-2 is annotated as a pseudogene. This CDR3 comprises 18 residues. The CDR3 sequence: CASRLAGGTSGRVVEQYV. As DNA, the CDR3 is TGTGCAAGTCGCTTAGCCGGAGGGACTAGCGGGAGAGTCGTCGAGCAGTACGTC.

This chain links TRBV27 with TRBJ2-2; 8 bases fit TRBD1. Germline V CDR1 and CDR2: MNHEY, SMNVEV (reference sequence). V lost 5 bases and J lost 0; bases outside the gene matches: 2. The length of the CDR3 is 15 residues. Here the CDR3 reads CASSLDRANTGELFF. The CDR3 nucleotides are TGTGCCAGCAGTCTGGACAGGGCGAACACCGGGGAGCTGTTTTTT.

The DNA of the CDR3 is TGCGCCAGCAGCTTGGACCAACGAGCAGATACGCAGTATTTT. Translation: CASSLDQRADTQYF. The chain has TRBV5-1 and TRBJ2-3; D gene uncertain. V lost 0 bases and J lost 4, with 9 bases in between. The germline V gene encodes CDR1 SGHRS and CDR2 YFSETQ. The CDR3 runs to 14 residues.

The gene calls are TRBV6-1 and TRBJ1-5, with 9 bases fitting TRBD1. Unmatched junction bases numbered 4, after V lost 1 base and J lost 6 bases. Per germline, CDR1 MNHNS and CDR2 SASEGT. The CDR3 is 15 residues long. CDR3 bases: TGTGCCAGCAGTGAAGGTACAGGGGGCTTTCAGCCCCAGCATTTT. The encoded protein is CASSEGTGGFQPQHF.

The genes are TRBV30 and TRBJ2-2; possible D gene TRBD1, 6 bases. Germline CDR1 GTSNPN, CDR2 SVGIG (reference sequence). Between the trimmed V and J ends, which lost 4 bases and 4 bases, there was a span of 13 bases. The CDR3 runs 14 residues. CDR3 DNA: TGTGCCTGGACTACGACAGGACTCACCGGGGAGCTGTTTTTT. This encodes CAWTTTGLTGELFF.